One and the same sample provided the 16 T cell receptor beta chains below, sequenced in a study of blood T cells in healthy people across ages. The second PCR ran roughly 6 to 12 cycles with a sample-barcoded 5' primer and J-beta primers. TCRdb reprocessed the 5' RACE reads via MiXCR and lists one record per CDR3 protein. The sample lists around 1,700,000 distinct CDR3 sequences; approximately 30% were seen once. What was sequenced was blood. These TCRs come from a woman aged 25-40 years in good health.

This clonotype showed up just a few times. This chain joins TRBV6-2 or TRBV6-3 and TRBJ2-2, with 12 bases matching TRBD1. The germline V gene has CDR1 MNHEY and CDR2 SVGEGT. The CDR3 runs 16 residues. V shed 6 bases and J 7 bases; nucleotides not matched to a gene: 9. CDR3 sequence (DNA): TGTGCCAGCAGCGCGGGACAGGGGGCTTTCGGCGGGGAGCTGTTTTTT. It encodes CASSAGQGAFGGELFF.

This clonotype was found many times. J is TRBJ1-2 and V is TRBV12-3 or TRBV12-4; D unresolved. V lost 3 bases to trimming and J lost 2 bases, with 7 bases between them. CDR3 length: 13 residues. The CDR3 sequence is CASSFAGNYGYTF. The CDR3 coding sequence is TGTGCCAGCAGTTTCGCGGGGAACTATGGCTACACCTTC.

This clonotype came up a few times. The chain combines TRBV5-1 with TRBJ2-7; possibly TRBD2 for D (5 bases). The germline V and J ends were trimmed by 5 bases and 3 bases, with 24 bases remaining between them. Per germline, CDR1 SGHRS and CDR2 YFSETQ. The CDR3 spans 17 residues. This CDR3 reads CASSTVRRAEGFYEQYF. The CDR3 DNA is TGCGCCAGCAGTACCGTGAGGCGGGCTGAAGGGTTCTACGAGCAGTACTTC.

This chain uses TRBV18 with TRBJ2-1; the D is unclear. Germline V gene data show CDR1 as KGHSH and CDR2 as LQKENI. The CDR3 is 14 residues long. Trimming removed 3 bases at V and 5 bases at J, with 11 bases between. This chain's CDR3 is CASSPGSYNNEQFF. Written as DNA, the CDR3 is TGTGCCAGCTCACCTGGCAGCTACAACAATGAGCAGTTCTTC.

This clonotype was observed a few times. The rearrangement uses TRBV7-6 and TRBJ1-5; a weak D match, TRBD1 (5 bases). V shed 3 bases and J shed 5 bases, with 14 bases lying between them. Germline V gene lookup returns CDR1 SGHVS and CDR2 FNYEAQ. The CDR3 is made up of 15 amino acids. The CDR3 DNA reads as TGTGCCAGCAGCTTGTCGCCAGGGAGTGATCAGCCCCAGCATTTT. Translated, it gives CASSLSPGSDQPQHF.

V and J are TRBV20-1 and TRBJ1-1; unclear D gene. Trimming left V 2 bases short and J 0 bases short, with 7 bases between. The CDR3 is 13 residues long. Germline lookup yields CDR1 DFQATT and CDR2 SNEGSKA (reference sequence). The CDR3 DNA reads TGCAGTGCTAGACCAGACATGAACACTGAAGCTTTCTTT. This encodes CSARPDMNTEAFF.

The chain couples TRBV2 to TRBJ1-2; 8 bases are a match to TRBD1. Trimming cost V 8 bases and J 4 bases; bases outside gene matches: 6. The CDR3 has 13 amino acids. The germline V gene encodes CDR1 SNHLY and CDR2 FYNNEI. In DNA, the CDR3 is TGTGCCAGCGGGGAACAGGGGGGCTATGGCTACACCTTC. Residues: CASGEQGGYGYTF.

This chain's CDR3 is CSASDSGRGTDTQYF. The CDR3 nucleotides read TGCAGTGCTAGTGATAGCGGGAGGGGGACAGATACGCAGTATTTT. The chain recombines TRBV20-1 with TRBJ2-3; TRBD2 agrees at 11 bases. CDR1 is DFQATT, CDR2 SNEGSKA, per germline (reference sequence). After removal of 3 bases from V and 3 bases from J, the junction contained 5 bases not matched to a gene. The CDR3 has 15 amino acids.

This clonotype turned up a few times. This chain links TRBV6-5 with TRBJ1-2, with D tentatively TRBD1 (5 bases). The germline gives CDR1 MNHEY, CDR2 SVGAGI. V was clipped by 6 bases and J by 3 bases, with 11 bases between them. The CDR3 is made up of 13 amino acids. CDR3 sequence reads: CASRRDPYYGYTF. CDR3 nucleotides: TGTGCCAGCAGGCGGGACCCCTACTATGGCTACACCTTC.

This chain uses TRBV7-2 with TRBJ2-3; D is ambiguous. V lost 5 bases and J lost 0, with 12 bases in between. Germline V lookup: CDR1 SGHTA, CDR2 FQGNSA. The CDR3 is made up of 15 amino acids. CDR3 in amino acids: CASSKRTTSTDTQYF. The CDR3 DNA sequence: TGTGCCAGCAGCAAGAGGACCACTAGCACAGATACGCAGTATTTT.

At least ten counts were recorded for this clonotype. The chain links TRBV11-2 to TRBJ1-2, with 7 bases lining up with TRBD1. Germline CDR1 reads SGHAT; CDR2 reads FQNNGV. CDR3 length: 15 amino acids. The J segment lost 3 bases and the V segment lost 4 bases, leaving 8 bases of the junction unmatched. The DNA for the CDR3 is TGTGCCAGCAGCTACAAACAGGGGTTTGACTATGGCTACACCTTC. It yields the protein CASSYKQGFDYGYTF.

A remark on this clonotype: A much larger clone lies a single base off, so this may be a read error. This chain joins TRBV20-1 and TRBJ1-5, with D hard to call. The germline CDR1 and CDR2 sequences are DFQATT and SNEGSKA (reference sequence). Trimming took 4 bases from V and 3 from J, leaving 7 bases between them. The CDR3 loop spans 12 amino acids. CDR3 nucleotides: TGCAGTGCTAAGGCCCCCAATCAGCCCCAGCATTTT. It yields the protein CSAKAPNQPQHF.

This clonotype was observed at least ten times. The chain joins TRBV4-2 to TRBJ2-7; 8 positions agree with TRBD1. This CDR3 is 15 amino acids long. The V gene's germline CDR1 is LGHNA and CDR2 YNFKEQ. Losses at the gene ends were 3 bases for V and 4 bases for J; bases not matched to a gene: 8. In DNA, the CDR3 is TGTGCCAGCAGCCATGATGACAGGGGCCATTACGAGCAGTACTTC. The encoded protein is CASSHDDRGHYEQYF.

The rearrangement uses TRBV5-5 and TRBJ2-3; either TRBD1 or TRBD2 may fit D (5 bases each). Between the trimmed V and J ends, which lost 1 base and 6 bases, there was a span of 15 bases. The CDR3 extends over 15 amino acids. Germline-derived CDR1 and CDR2 are SGHKS and YYEKEE (reference sequence). CDR3: CASSLRGPLGDTQYF. CDR3 sequence (DNA): TGTGCCAGCAGCTTGAGGGGACCCCTTGGGGATACGCAGTATTTT.

V gene TRBV5-1 combines with J gene TRBJ2-1; 11 bases map to TRBD2. There are 18 residues in the CDR3. The germline gives CDR1 SGHRS, CDR2 YFSETQ. V was clipped by 2 bases and J by 1 base; unmatched bases: 8. CDR3 sequence reads: CASSFPVAGGTSYNEQFF. The CDR3 DNA reads TGCGCCAGCAGCTTTCCCGTAGCGGGGGGGACTTCCTACAATGAGCAGTTCTTC.

The chain recombines TRBV15 with TRBJ1-2; 7 positions agree with TRBD1. This CDR3 is built from 13 residues. CDR1 and CDR2 (germline): LNHNV, YYDKDF (reference sequence). Trimming cost V 0 bases and J 7 bases; bases outside gene matches: 2. The CDR3 DNA sequence: TGTGCCACCAGCAGAGAAACAGGGGCTGGCTACACCTTC. Protein sequence: CATSRETGAGYTF.